These T cell receptor beta chains were read from a single sample in a study of regulatory T cells in long-lasting Graves disease. One entry per CDR3 protein results from TCRdb running MiXCR on the multiplex PCR reads. The sample includes roughly 610,000 distinct CDR3 sequences, about 16% of them seen just once. The sample also formed part of further work on T cells in Graves' hyperthyroidism and ophthalmopathy.

The material sequenced was peripheral blood mononuclear cells (PBMCs), taken at new diagnosis, from a patient treated with antithyroid drugs. Receptors were obtained from a man aged 18 to 29 with Graves disease. Each CDR3 is given with its conserved first and last residue. Fields, in order: J gene, CDR3 length, D gene, clone size, V gene, CDR3 DNA, CDR3 protein. D genes are given only for firm matches. Only some rows state a clone size, as once, few, many or a class for expanded clones.

j_gene: TRBJ2-7; len: 13; d_gene: .; abundance: many; v_gene: TRBV6-9; CDR3nt: TGTGCCAGCAGTTACGCGGGTGGGTACGAGCAGTACTTC; CDR3aa: CASSYAGGYEQYF
j_gene: TRBJ2-7; len: 16; d_gene: .; abundance: few; v_gene: TRBV30; CDR3nt: TGTGCCTGGAACCCTGGGGAGGGGGGCACGGGGGGTGAGCAGTACTTC; CDR3aa: CAWNPGEGGTGGEQYF
j_gene: TRBJ2-1; len: 14; d_gene: .; abundance: many; v_gene: TRBV29-1; CDR3nt: TGCAGCGTTGTGGGTTGGAGCTCCTACAATGAGCAGTTCTTC; CDR3aa: CSVVGWSSYNEQFF
j_gene: TRBJ1-2; len: 18; d_gene: .; abundance: few; v_gene: TRBV3-1; CDR3nt: TGTGCCAGCAGCCAATATACGATTACAGGTCACACTAACTATGGCTACACCTTC; CDR3aa: CASSQYTITGHTNYGYTF
j_gene: TRBJ2-7; len: 14; d_gene: TRBD1; abundance: many; v_gene: TRBV28; CDR3nt: TGTGCCAGCAGTTTGCGTAGACAGGGAAACGAGCAGTACTTC; CDR3aa: CASSLRRQGNEQYF
j_gene: TRBJ2-5; len: 13; d_gene: .; abundance: few; v_gene: TRBV18; CDR3nt: TGTGCCAGCTCACCACCGTCCCCGTCGGCCCAGTACTTC; CDR3aa: CASSPPSPSAQYF
j_gene: TRBJ2-6; len: 18; d_gene: TRBD1; abundance: .; v_gene: TRBV13; CDR3nt: TGTGCCAGCAGCCCGTGGGGACAGGGAGGGACTGGGGCCAACGTCCTGACTTTC; CDR3aa: CASSPWGQGGTGANVLTF
j_gene: TRBJ2-1; len: 15; d_gene: .; abundance: few; v_gene: TRBV3-1; CDR3nt: TGTGCCAGCAGCAGCCGGGACCCCGCCCCCAATGAGCAGTTCTTC; CDR3aa: CASSSRDPAPNEQFF
j_gene: TRBJ2-7; len: 13; d_gene: .; abundance: many; v_gene: TRBV20-1; CDR3nt: TGCAGTGCGAGGGGGGGGGGCTCCTACGAGCAGTACTTC; CDR3aa: CSARGGGSYEQYF
j_gene: TRBJ1-3; len: 14; d_gene: .; abundance: .; v_gene: TRBV30; CDR3nt: TGTGCCTGGGCCGGACTGTTTTCTGGAAACACCATATATTTT; CDR3aa: CAWAGLFSGNTIYF
j_gene: TRBJ2-7; len: 13; d_gene: .; abundance: many; v_gene: TRBV29-1; CDR3nt: TGCAGCGTTTTACAGGGTTCAGACTACGAGCAGTACTTC; CDR3aa: CSVLQGSDYEQYF
j_gene: TRBJ2-5; len: 13; d_gene: .; abundance: few; v_gene: TRBV14; CDR3nt: TGTGCCAGCAGTCGCAGAAACCAAGAGACCCAGTACTTC; CDR3aa: CASSRRNQETQYF
j_gene: TRBJ2-2; len: 17; d_gene: TRBD2; abundance: few; v_gene: TRBV7-9; CDR3nt: TGTGCCAGCAGCTCCGGGACTAGCGGGAGTGTCACCGGGGAGCTGTTTTTT; CDR3aa: CASSSGTSGSVTGELFF
j_gene: TRBJ2-3; len: 14; d_gene: TRBD1; abundance: few; v_gene: TRBV28; CDR3nt: TGTGCCAGCAGTTTAACAACAGGGGATACTACGCAGTATTTT; CDR3aa: CASSLTTGDTTQYF
j_gene: TRBJ2-5; len: 14; d_gene: TRBD1; abundance: .; v_gene: TRBV5-4; CDR3nt: TGTGCCAGCAGCCTCCGGACAGGGCAAGAGACCCAGTACTTC; CDR3aa: CASSLRTGQETQYF
j_gene: TRBJ1-2; len: 15; d_gene: .; abundance: many; v_gene: TRBV12-3/TRBV12-4; CDR3nt: TGTGCCAGCAGTCTAAGGACACGAAGGGGCTGTGGCTACACCTTC; CDR3aa: CASSLRTRRGCGYTF
j_gene: TRBJ2-3; len: 18; d_gene: TRBD2; abundance: few; v_gene: TRBV14; CDR3nt: TGTGCCAGCAGCCGCAACCGGACTAGCGGGAGGATCGGAGATACGCAGTATTTT; CDR3aa: CASSRNRTSGRIGDTQYF
j_gene: TRBJ2-5; len: 13; d_gene: TRBD2; abundance: few; v_gene: TRBV20-1; CDR3nt: TGCAGTGCTCCTCTAGCGGGGCAAGAGACCCAGTACTTC; CDR3aa: CSAPLAGQETQYF
j_gene: TRBJ2-7; len: 14; d_gene: .; abundance: few; v_gene: TRBV11-2; CDR3nt: TGTGCCAGCAGCCCGGGACGGAGCTCCTACGAGCAGTACTTC; CDR3aa: CASSPGRSSYEQYF
j_gene: TRBJ1-1; len: 16; d_gene: .; abundance: .; v_gene: TRBV27; CDR3nt: TGTGCCAGCAGTCCAACCTCAGGGGTCATGAACACTGAAGCTTTCTTT; CDR3aa: CASSPTSGVMNTEAFF
j_gene: TRBJ2-7; len: 14; d_gene: .; abundance: .; v_gene: TRBV5-5; CDR3nt: TGTGCCAACAGCCCCCGGTCCGATACTAACGAGCAGTACTTC; CDR3aa: CANSPRSDTNEQYF
j_gene: TRBJ2-1; len: 11; d_gene: .; abundance: many; v_gene: TRBV27; CDR3nt: TGTGCCAGCAAACAGGTCAATGAGCAGTTCTTC; CDR3aa: CASKQVNEQFF
j_gene: TRBJ1-2; len: 14; d_gene: TRBD1; abundance: .; v_gene: TRBV6-1; CDR3nt: TGTGCCAGCAGTAGGGACAGGGGGGGAGGTGGCTACACCTTC; CDR3aa: CASSRDRGGGGYTF
j_gene: TRBJ1-2; len: 11; d_gene: .; abundance: few; v_gene: TRBV29-1; CDR3nt: TGCAGCGTTGATGGGGCCTATGGCTACACCTTC; CDR3aa: CSVDGAYGYTF
j_gene: TRBJ2-7; len: 13; d_gene: .; abundance: many; v_gene: TRBV11-1; CDR3nt: TGTGCCAGCAGTCCGGGACAAATCTACGAGCAGTACTTC; CDR3aa: CASSPGQIYEQYF
j_gene: TRBJ1-6; len: 16; d_gene: .; abundance: .; v_gene: TRBV27; CDR3nt: TGTGCCAGCAGTTTATATTTTTCAGCAGGAAATTCACCCCTCCACTTT; CDR3aa: CASSLYFSAGNSPLHF
j_gene: TRBJ1-1; len: 13; d_gene: .; abundance: .; v_gene: TRBV9; CDR3nt: TGTGCCAGCAGCGTAGGAAGGGGGGGAGAAGCTTTCTTT; CDR3aa: CASSVGRGGEAFF
j_gene: TRBJ1-5; len: 12; d_gene: .; abundance: .; v_gene: TRBV30; CDR3nt: TGTGCCTGGAGTGCCGACGATCAGCCCCAGCATTTT; CDR3aa: CAWSADDQPQHF
j_gene: TRBJ2-3; len: 14; d_gene: .; abundance: many; v_gene: TRBV5-1; CDR3nt: TGCGCCAGCAGCTTGAGGCTCATCACAGATACGCAGTATTTT; CDR3aa: CASSLRLITDTQYF
j_gene: TRBJ2-1; len: 15; d_gene: .; abundance: many; v_gene: TRBV11-2; CDR3nt: TGTGCCAGCAGCCCTCGCAGTGGGGGTGAAGGCCGTCAGTTCTTC; CDR3aa: CASSPRSGGEGRQFF
j_gene: TRBJ2-2; len: 17; d_gene: TRBD2; abundance: .; v_gene: TRBV10-1; CDR3nt: TGCGCCAGCAGCCGACTAGCGGGAGATTTGGGAACCGGGGAGCTGTTTTTT; CDR3aa: CASSRLAGDLGTGELFF
j_gene: TRBJ1-1; len: 16; d_gene: .; abundance: .; v_gene: TRBV5-8; CDR3nt: TGTGCCAGCAGCTACTACCGGACGGGAACCGACACTGAAGCTTTCTTT; CDR3aa: CASSYYRTGTDTEAFF
j_gene: TRBJ2-7; len: 16; d_gene: TRBD1; abundance: few; v_gene: TRBV2; CDR3nt: TGTGCCAGCAGTCCACTCGGACAGGGCCCATCCTACGGGCAGTACTTC; CDR3aa: CASSPLGQGPSYGQYF
j_gene: TRBJ2-1; len: 15; d_gene: TRBD1; abundance: few; v_gene: TRBV6-1; CDR3nt: TGTGCCAGCAGTCAGGGACAGTCCCTAGGGGATGAGCAGTTCTTC; CDR3aa: CASSQGQSLGDEQFF
j_gene: TRBJ2-7; len: 15; d_gene: TRBD2; abundance: few; v_gene: TRBV29-1; CDR3nt: TGCAGCGTTGAACTAGCGGGAGGGCTTTCCTACGAGCAGTACTTC; CDR3aa: CSVELAGGLSYEQYF
j_gene: TRBJ2-2; len: 16; d_gene: .; abundance: .; v_gene: TRBV4-1; CDR3nt: TGCGCCAGCAGCCCGCTGTTGGGGAGCCTCAATGGGGAGCTGTTTTTT; CDR3aa: CASSPLLGSLNGELFF
j_gene: TRBJ1-4; len: 15; d_gene: TRBD1; abundance: few; v_gene: TRBV5-1; CDR3nt: TGCGCCAGCAGCTCCACAGGGGGCAATGGTGAAAAACTGTTTTTT; CDR3aa: CASSSTGGNGEKLFF
j_gene: TRBJ2-7; len: 15; d_gene: TRBD1; abundance: many; v_gene: TRBV28; CDR3nt: TGTGCCAGCAGTCTCACCGGGACAGGGGTGGGGGAGCAGTACTTC; CDR3aa: CASSLTGTGVGEQYF
j_gene: TRBJ1-2; len: 12; d_gene: .; abundance: .; v_gene: TRBV28; CDR3nt: TGTGCCAGCAGGCGGGGGGCAGAGGGCTACACCTTC; CDR3aa: CASRRGAEGYTF
j_gene: TRBJ2-1; len: 13; d_gene: .; abundance: .; v_gene: TRBV28; CDR3nt: TGTGCCAGCAGCCTGGGGGAGGGGGCTGAGCAGTTCTTC; CDR3aa: CASSLGEGAEQFF
j_gene: TRBJ1-1; len: 16; d_gene: .; abundance: .; v_gene: TRBV3-1; CDR3nt: TGTGCCAGCAGCACTGGGTCCGGGACCGTGAACACTGAAGCTTTCTTT; CDR3aa: CASSTGSGTVNTEAFF
j_gene: TRBJ1-1; len: 13; d_gene: .; abundance: .; v_gene: TRBV6-2/TRBV6-3; CDR3nt: TGTGCCAGCAGCCAGTACAGGATCGCTGAAGCTTTCTTT; CDR3aa: CASSQYRIAEAFF
j_gene: TRBJ2-1; len: 15; d_gene: TRBD2; abundance: many; v_gene: TRBV20-1; CDR3nt: TGCAGTGCTGGCGGGGGAGAGGGGTCCTACAATGAGCAGTTCTTC; CDR3aa: CSAGGGEGSYNEQFF
j_gene: TRBJ2-1; len: 16; d_gene: TRBD2; abundance: .; v_gene: TRBV5-1; CDR3nt: TGCGCCAGCAGCTTGAGGGCGGGAGGGCCCCTTGATGAGCAGTTCTTC; CDR3aa: CASSLRAGGPLDEQFF
j_gene: TRBJ2-5; len: 14; d_gene: .; abundance: .; v_gene: TRBV9; CDR3nt: TGTGCCAGCAGCGTAGAAGGTCGTGGGGAGACCCAGTACTTC; CDR3aa: CASSVEGRGETQYF
j_gene: TRBJ2-1; len: 14; d_gene: .; abundance: .; v_gene: TRBV19; CDR3nt: TGTGCCAGTAGTGGGTTGATGGGCTACAATGAGCAGTTCTTC; CDR3aa: CASSGLMGYNEQFF
j_gene: TRBJ2-2; len: 16; d_gene: TRBD2; abundance: many; v_gene: TRBV11-1; CDR3nt: TGTGCCAGCAGCGTCGGGACTAGCGGGAGGAAAGGGGAGCTGTTTTTT; CDR3aa: CASSVGTSGRKGELFF
j_gene: TRBJ2-7; len: 15; d_gene: TRBD2; abundance: many; v_gene: TRBV7-3; CDR3nt: TGTGCCAGCAGCTTAAGGAGCGGGACTGACTACGAGCAGTACTTC; CDR3aa: CASSLRSGTDYEQYF
j_gene: TRBJ2-3; len: 17; d_gene: TRBD2; abundance: many; v_gene: TRBV6-1; CDR3nt: TGTGCCAGCAGTGTGTCCGGACTAGCGGGAGCCACAGATACGCAGTATTTT; CDR3aa: CASSVSGLAGATDTQYF
j_gene: TRBJ1-4; len: 17; d_gene: .; abundance: .; v_gene: TRBV15; CDR3nt: TGTGCCACCAGCAGAGATCCCGGGACGGCAACTAATGAAAAACTGTTTTTT; CDR3aa: CATSRDPGTATNEKLFF
j_gene: TRBJ1-5; len: 13; d_gene: .; abundance: few; v_gene: TRBV12-3/TRBV12-4; CDR3nt: TGTGCCAGCAGTATGTCTCGGAATCAGCCCCAGCATTTT; CDR3aa: CASSMSRNQPQHF